This T cell receptor beta chain comes out of a study of cytomegalovirus exposure and HLA in healthy donors. General study points: Most of the TCR beta V segments (in an earlier analysis) were productive either about 87% or about 30% of the time. TCR sequences were mostly rare, though some public TCRs occurred in many donors. Associated with HLA alleles at 0.05 false discovery rate in a later analysis were 16,951 TCR beta sequences. More clonal expansion characterized HLA-associated TCR beta chains than equally common others in a later analysis.

In the PCR, 60 Vbeta and 13 Jbeta primers were used. The assay was immunoSEQ multiplex PCR, and TCRdb's table has in-frame clones only and misses some. The sample records roughly 140,000 clones, 73% being singletons. Notes on this clone: What it binds is unknown.

The CDR3 has 15 amino acids. The germline V and J ends were trimmed by 6 bases and 8 bases, with 22 bases remaining between them. In germline, CDR1 is SEHNR, CDR2 FQNEAQ (reference sequence). The sequence derives from a human donor in good health. The chain joins TRBV7-9 to TRBJ1-2; D is possibly TRBD1 (5 bases). Sequenced input: PBMCs. The CDR3 sequence: CASSWIGGAAEGYTF. For the CDR3, the DNA is TGTGCCAGCAGTTGGATTGGCGGGGCAGCCGAGGGCTACACCTTC.